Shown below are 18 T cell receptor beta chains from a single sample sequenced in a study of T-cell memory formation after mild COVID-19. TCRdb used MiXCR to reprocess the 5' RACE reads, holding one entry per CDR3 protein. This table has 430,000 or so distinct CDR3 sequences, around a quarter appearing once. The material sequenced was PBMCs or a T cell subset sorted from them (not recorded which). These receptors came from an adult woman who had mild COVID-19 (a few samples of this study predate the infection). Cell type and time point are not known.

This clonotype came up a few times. Here the CDR3 reads CASSRSSGGQETQYF. CDR3 in DNA: TGCGCCAGCAGCCGATCTAGCGGGGGACAAGAGACCCAGTACTTC. The chain combines TRBV5-1 with TRBJ2-5; TRBD2 agrees at 10 bases. The V segment lost 4 bases and the J segment 2 bases; nucleotides outside the gene matches: 5. CDR3 length equals 15 residues. Germline assignment: CDR1 SGHRS and CDR2 YFSETQ. The full variable domain, completed using reference TRBV5-1 and TRBJ2-5, is KAGVTQTPRYLIKTRGQQVTLSCSPISGHRSVSWYQQTPGQGLQFLFEYFSETQRNKGNFPGRFSGRQFSNSRSEMNVSTLELGDSALYLCASSRSSGGQETQYFGPGTRLLVL.

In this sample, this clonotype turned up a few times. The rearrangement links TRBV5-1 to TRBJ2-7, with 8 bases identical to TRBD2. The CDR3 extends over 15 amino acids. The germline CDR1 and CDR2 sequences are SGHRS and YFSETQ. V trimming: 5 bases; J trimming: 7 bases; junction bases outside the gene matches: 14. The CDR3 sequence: CASRRVESGSWEQYF. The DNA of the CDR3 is TGCGCCAGCAGGAGAGTGGAAAGCGGGAGTTGGGAGCAGTACTTC. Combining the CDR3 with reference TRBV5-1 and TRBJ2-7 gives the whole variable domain KAGVTQTPRYLIKTRGQQVTLSCSPISGHRSVSWYQQTPGQGLQFLFEYFSETQRNKGNFPGRFSGRQFSNSRSEMNVSTLELGDSALYLCASRRVESGSWEQYFGPGTRLTVT.

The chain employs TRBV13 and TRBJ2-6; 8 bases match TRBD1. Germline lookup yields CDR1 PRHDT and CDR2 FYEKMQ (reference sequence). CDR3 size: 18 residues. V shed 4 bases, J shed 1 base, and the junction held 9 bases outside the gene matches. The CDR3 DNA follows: TGTGCCAGCAGCTCCCTGTCAGGGGGCAGGTCTGGGGCCAACGTCCTGACTTTC. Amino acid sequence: CASSSLSGGRSGANVLTF.

The CDR3 protein is CASSLPNRGLSEAFF. The CDR3 DNA reads as TGTGCCAGCAGCTTACCTAACAGGGGGCTTTCTGAAGCTTTCTTT. This sequence joins TRBV7-9 and TRBJ1-1, with 9 nucleotides matching TRBD1. This CDR3 is 15 amino acids long. Germline-derived CDR1 and CDR2 are SEHNR and FQNEAQ (reference sequence). J gave up 6 bases and V 2 bases, and 7 bases lay outside the gene matches. Combining the CDR3 with reference TRBV7-9 and TRBJ1-1 gives the whole variable domain DTGVSQNPRHKITKRGQNVTFRCDPISEHNRLYWYRQTLGQGPEFLTYFQNEAQLEKSRLLSDRFSAERPKGSFSTLEIQRTEQGDSAMYLCASSLPNRGLSEAFFGQGTRLTVV.

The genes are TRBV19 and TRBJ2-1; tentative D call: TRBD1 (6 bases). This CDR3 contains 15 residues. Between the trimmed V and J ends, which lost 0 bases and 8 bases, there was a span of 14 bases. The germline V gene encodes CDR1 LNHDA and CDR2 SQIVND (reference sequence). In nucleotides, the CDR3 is TGTGCCAGTAGTATAGATTTGGCAGGGGTTGATGAGCAGTTCTTC. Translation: CASSIDLAGVDEQFF.

CDR3 loop: CSAILTEAFF. In DNA, the CDR3 is TGCAGTGCCATCCTAACTGAAGCTTTCTTT. The chain recombines TRBV20-1 with TRBJ1-1; the D is unclear. Germline values: CDR1 DFQATT, CDR2 SNEGSKA (reference sequence). The CDR3 totals 10 residues. The germline V and J ends were trimmed by 6 bases and 5 bases, with 7 bases remaining between them.

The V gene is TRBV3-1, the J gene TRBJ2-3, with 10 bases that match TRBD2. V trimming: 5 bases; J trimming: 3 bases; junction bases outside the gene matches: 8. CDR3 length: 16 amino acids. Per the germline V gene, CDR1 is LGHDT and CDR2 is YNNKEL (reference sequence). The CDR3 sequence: CASSSNKLAGTDTQYF. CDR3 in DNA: TGTGCCAGCAGCTCAAACAAACTAGCGGGAACAGATACGCAGTATTTT.

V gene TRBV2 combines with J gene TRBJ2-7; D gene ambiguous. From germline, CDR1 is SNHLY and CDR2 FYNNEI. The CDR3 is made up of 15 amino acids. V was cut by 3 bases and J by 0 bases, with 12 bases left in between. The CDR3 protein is CASSDEDRHSYEQYF. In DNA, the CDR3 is TGTGCCAGCAGTGATGAGGACCGCCACTCCTACGAGCAGTACTTC.

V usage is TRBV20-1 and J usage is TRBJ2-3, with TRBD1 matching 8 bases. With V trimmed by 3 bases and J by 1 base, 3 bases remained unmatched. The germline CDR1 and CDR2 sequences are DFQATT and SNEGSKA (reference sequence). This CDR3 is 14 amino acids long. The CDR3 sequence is CSASRDRRTDTQYF. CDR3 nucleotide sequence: TGCAGTGCTAGCCGGGACAGGCGCACAGATACGCAGTATTTT.

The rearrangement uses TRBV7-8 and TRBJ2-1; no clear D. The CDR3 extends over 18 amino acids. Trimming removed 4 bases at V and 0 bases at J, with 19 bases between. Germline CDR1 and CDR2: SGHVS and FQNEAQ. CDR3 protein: CASSSLRVAEPSYNEQFF. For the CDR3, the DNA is TGTGCCAGCAGCTCCCTTCGGGTGGCGGAACCCTCCTACAATGAGCAGTTCTTC.

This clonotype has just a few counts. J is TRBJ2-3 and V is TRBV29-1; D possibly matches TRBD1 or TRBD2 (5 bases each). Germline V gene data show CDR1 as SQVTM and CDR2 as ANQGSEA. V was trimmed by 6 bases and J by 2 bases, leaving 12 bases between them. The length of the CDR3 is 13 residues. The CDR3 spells CSVRDGNTDTQYF. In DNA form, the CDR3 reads TGCAGCGTCCGGGACGGGAACACAGATACGCAGTATTTT.

The CDR3 region is CASSSRTGVFSGANVLTF. DNA of the CDR3: TGTGCCAGCAGCTCCAGGACAGGAGTTTTTTCTGGGGCCAACGTCCTGACTTTC. The chain links TRBV7-8 to TRBJ2-6, with 7 positions matching TRBD1. CDR3 length equals 18 residues. V trimming: 4 bases; J trimming: 1 base; junction bases outside the gene matches: 10. Germline CDR1 is SGHVS and CDR2 is FQNEAQ.

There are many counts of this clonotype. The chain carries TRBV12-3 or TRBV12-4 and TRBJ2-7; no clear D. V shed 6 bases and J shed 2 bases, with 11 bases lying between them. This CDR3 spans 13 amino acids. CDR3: CASSPGRTYEQYF. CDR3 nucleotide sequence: TGTGCCAGCAGCCCCGGCAGGACCTACGAGCAGTACTTC.

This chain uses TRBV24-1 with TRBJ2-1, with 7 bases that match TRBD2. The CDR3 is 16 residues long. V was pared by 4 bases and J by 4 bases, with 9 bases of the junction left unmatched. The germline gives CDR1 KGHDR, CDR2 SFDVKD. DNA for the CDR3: TGTGCCACCAGTGAGGCTAGCGCGGGAGAGTACAATGAGCAGTTCTTC. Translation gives CATSEASAGEYNEQFF.

The CDR3 region has the DNA TGTGCCAGCTCAGCACGGGGAGCGGGAGGAACGTCCGGGACAGATACGCAGTATTTT. This sequence encodes CASSARGAGGTSGTDTQYF. The rearrangement links TRBV18 to TRBJ2-3; 9 bases map to TRBD2. Germline-derived CDR1 and CDR2 are KGHSH and LQKENI. Trimming at V came to 5 bases and at J to 3 bases, leaving 18 bases not matched to a gene. The CDR3 spans 19 residues.

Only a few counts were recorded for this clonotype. For the CDR3, the DNA is TGTGCCATCAGCTTACAGGGGCCGGATGGGCAGTTCTTC. Translating it yields CAISLQGPDGQFF. The V and J genes are TRBV10-3 and TRBJ2-1, with 7 bases identical to TRBD1. Trimming removed 6 bases from V and 12 bases from J; junction bases left unmatched: 11. This CDR3 region has 13 residues. CDR1 ENHRY and CDR2 SYGVKD come from the germline V gene.

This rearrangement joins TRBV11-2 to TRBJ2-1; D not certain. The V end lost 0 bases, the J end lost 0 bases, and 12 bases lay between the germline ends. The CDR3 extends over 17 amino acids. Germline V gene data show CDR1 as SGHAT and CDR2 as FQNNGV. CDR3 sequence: CASSLERGSPSYNEQFF. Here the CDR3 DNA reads TGTGCCAGCAGCTTAGAGAGAGGCAGCCCCTCCTACAATGAGCAGTTCTTC.

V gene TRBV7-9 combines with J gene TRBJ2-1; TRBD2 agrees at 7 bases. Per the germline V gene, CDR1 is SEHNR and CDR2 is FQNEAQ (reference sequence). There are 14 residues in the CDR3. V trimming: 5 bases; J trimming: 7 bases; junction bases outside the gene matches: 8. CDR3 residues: CASSHSSGWNEQFF. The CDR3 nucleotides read TGTGCCAGCAGCCACAGTAGCGGGTGGAATGAGCAGTTCTTC.